The 27 T cell receptor beta chains below all came from one sample that was sequenced in a study of blood T cell repertoires in COVID-19. TCRdb keeps only in-frame clones here, not all; method: immunoSEQ multiplex PCR. The sample carries about 150,000 clones, over 65% recorded once. Sequencing input: peripheral blood. These receptors were obtained from a man aged 70 or older with acute or convalescent COVID-19.

CDR3 loop: CASSTFTGERETQHF. The CDR3 nucleotides are TGTGCCAGCAGCACATTCACAGGGGAAAGGGAAACCCAGCATTTT. The chain combines TRBV7-8 with TRBJ1-5, with TRBD1 matching 7 bases. The CDR3 runs 15 residues. CDR1 is SGHVS and CDR2 is FQNEAQ in the germline V gene. The ends lost 5 bases at V and 11 bases at J; junction bases unmatched: 15.

The V call is TRBV7-2, the J call TRBJ2-7; 7 nucleotides match TRBD1. The J segment lost 2 bases and the V segment lost 4 bases, leaving 5 bases of the junction unmatched. CDR3 length: 14 amino acids. Per the germline V gene, CDR1 is SGHTA and CDR2 is FQGNSA. CDR3 protein: CASSSWTGTYEQYF. CDR3 nucleotide sequence: TGTGCCAGCAGCTCCTGGACAGGAACCTACGAGCAGTACTTC.

This clone was picked up one time. The chain couples TRBV2 to TRBJ2-5, with 12 bases that match TRBD2. The trim removed 4 bases at V and 4 bases at J, leaving 4 bases unmatched. The CDR3 covers 15 residues. The germline gives CDR1 SNHLY, CDR2 FYNNEI. CDR3 nucleotide sequence: TGTGCCAGCAGTGGACTAGCGGGAGACGGAGAGACCCAGTACTTC. Translated: CASSGLAGDGETQYF.

The V call is TRBV10-1, the J call TRBJ2-6, with D possibly being TRBD1 (6 bases). The CDR3 length is 16 residues. Trimming took off 0 bases at V and 5 bases at J, with 11 bases between the two ends. CDR1 and CDR2 (germline): WNHNN, SYGVQD (reference sequence). CDR3 coding DNA: TGCGCCAGCAGTGAGTCAAGGGGGTCAAGGGCCAACGTCCTGACTTTC. Protein: CASSESRGSRANVLTF.

The rearrangement joins TRBV2 to TRBJ1-3; 9 bases are a match to TRBD1. Per germline, CDR1 SNHLY and CDR2 FYNNEI. The CDR3 consists of 18 residues. Unmatched junction bases numbered 14, after V lost 8 bases and J lost 0 bases. The CDR3 DNA sequence: TGTGCCAGCGAACTACAGGGGGCTGGTTTACTCTCTGGAAACACCATATATTTT. Its protein product is CASELQGAGLLSGNTIYF.

The chain links TRBV4-2 to TRBJ1-1, with D possibly TRBD1 on 5 matching bases. Per the germline V gene, CDR1 is LGHNA and CDR2 is YNFKEQ. V lost 1 base and J 7 bases, leaving 13 bases between the germline ends. The CDR3 runs 14 residues. CDR3 bases: TGTGCCAGCAGCCAAGGCAGGGTAGGCCTTGAAGCTTTCTTT. It translates to CASSQGRVGLEAFF.

This CDR3 reads CASSPGVAGNTIYF. CDR3 sequence (DNA): TGTGCCAGCAGCCCAGGCGTTGCTGGAAACACCATATATTTT. V is TRBV7-6 and J is TRBJ1-3; D is unresolved. CDR3 size: 14 residues. Trimming took off 5 bases at V and 2 bases at J, with 10 bases between the two ends. In germline, CDR1 is SGHVS, CDR2 FNYEAQ.

The V gene is TRBV19, the J gene TRBJ1-1; the D is unclear. In germline, CDR1 is LNHDA, CDR2 SQIVND (reference sequence). The V gene lost 4 bases and the J gene lost 3 bases, with 15 bases spanning the gap. The CDR3 is 15 residues long. Written as DNA, the CDR3 is TGTGCCAGTAGTACCTTGACACCCGGGGACACTGAAGCTTTCTTT. Its protein product is CASSTLTPGDTEAFF.

This clone came up once. The chain uses TRBV9 and TRBJ1-4, with 8 bases identical to TRBD1. CDR3 length: 17 residues. V gave up 0 bases and J gave up 8 bases; unmatched junction bases: 12. CDR1 is SGDLS, CDR2 YYNGEE, per germline. The CDR3 loop is CASSVGGTGLLGEKLFF. CDR3 DNA sequence: TGTGCCAGCAGCGTAGGCGGGACAGGCCTTCTCGGGGAAAAACTGTTTTTT.

The chain joins TRBV11-2 to TRBJ2-1, with TRBD2 identical over 13 bases. The length of the CDR3 is 15 residues. CDR1 SGHAT and CDR2 FQNNGV come from the germline V gene. With 4 bases clipped from V and 10 bases from J, the junction kept 7 bases outside the gene matches. CDR3 amino acids: CASSSGLAGMQEQFF. The CDR3 DNA follows: TGTGCCAGCAGCTCGGGACTAGCGGGGATGCAGGAGCAGTTCTTC.

The chain couples TRBV7-8 to TRBJ2-7; the match to TRBD1 covers 9 bases. This CDR3 contains 15 residues. Germline CDR1 is SGHVS and CDR2 is FQNEAQ. V was pared by 0 bases and J by 2 bases, with 2 bases of the junction left unmatched. Here the CDR3 reads CASSLADRGPYEQYF. The CDR3 nucleotides are TGTGCCAGCAGCTTAGCGGACAGGGGTCCCTACGAGCAGTACTTC.

This sequence joins TRBV18 and TRBJ2-3, with 10 bases that match TRBD2. Germline V gives CDR1 KGHSH, CDR2 LQKENI. J gave up 6 bases and V 3 bases, and 3 bases lay outside the gene matches. The CDR3 runs 14 residues. For the CDR3, the DNA is TGTGCCAGCTCACCTAGCGGGAGGTCCGATACGCAGTATTTT. As protein: CASSPSGRSDTQYF.

The chain joins TRBV30 to TRBJ1-6; the D gene is possibly TRBD1 (5 bases). Germline V gives CDR1 GTSNPN, CDR2 SVGIG (reference sequence). The CDR3 totals 14 residues. V lost 0 bases to trimming and J lost 7 bases, with 10 bases between them. The chain's CDR3 is CAWSVGGENSPLHF. In DNA, the CDR3 is TGTGCCTGGAGTGTTGGAGGGGAAAATTCACCCCTCCACTTT.

The rearrangement links TRBV19 to TRBJ2-3, with 7 positions matching TRBD2. CDR1 LNHDA and CDR2 SQIVND come from the germline V gene (reference sequence). This CDR3 comprises 14 residues. Trimming removed 5 bases from V and 6 bases from J; junction bases left unmatched: 8. This CDR3 is CASSYGLADDTQYF. The CDR3 coding sequence is TGTGCCAGTAGTTACGGGCTAGCGGATGATACGCAGTATTTT.

V is TRBV21-1 and J is TRBJ2-5; the table's TRBD1 call for D was not verified on the DNA. TRBV21-1 is given as a pseudogene. This CDR3 spans 15 amino acids. CDR3 coding DNA: TGTGCCAGCAGCAAGTTCCAGGGGATGAGAGAGACCCAGTACTTC. Translated: CASSKFQGMRETQYF.

J is TRBJ1-5 and V is TRBV7-2; D not certain. The length of the CDR3 is 14 residues. The germline V gene encodes CDR1 SGHTA and CDR2 FQGNSA. Trimming pared 2 bases from V and 2 bases from J, leaving 7 bases between. The DNA for the CDR3 is TGTGCCAGCAGCTTAATGGAGGGCAATCAGCCCCAGCATTTT. Protein: CASSLMEGNQPQHF.

J is TRBJ2-3 and V is TRBV4-2; weak D call: TRBD1 (5 bases). V lost 1 base, J lost 4 bases, and 12 bases lay in between. The germline gives CDR1 LGHNA, CDR2 YNFKEQ. CDR3 length: 15 amino acids. This chain's CDR3 is CASSQGGGRSDTQYF. The CDR3 DNA reads as TGTGCCAGCAGCCAAGGGGGCGGACGTTCAGATACGCAGTATTTT.

The V and J genes are TRBV6-5 and TRBJ1-1; TRBD1 agrees at 7 bases. J gave up 3 bases and V 8 bases, and 6 bases lay outside the gene matches. CDR3 length: 13 amino acids. Germline loops: CDR1 MNHEY, CDR2 SVGAGI. The CDR3 is CASGTGTDTEAFF. In nucleotides, the CDR3 is TGTGCCAGCGGAACCGGGACAGACACTGAAGCTTTCTTT.

The rearrangement links TRBV10-3 to TRBJ2-3, with 12 bases fitting TRBD2. The trim removed 6 bases at V and 4 bases at J, leaving 5 bases unmatched. The germline V gene has CDR1 ENHRY and CDR2 SYGVKD. CDR3 size: 15 residues. The CDR3 region is CAISTTSGGADTQYF. Here the CDR3 DNA reads TGTGCCATCAGCACGACTAGCGGGGGCGCAGATACGCAGTATTTT.

This clone appeared a single time. This rearrangement joins TRBV19 to TRBJ1-1; 8 positions agree with TRBD1. CDR1 and CDR2 (germline): LNHDA, SQIVND (reference sequence). Germline trimming cut 5 bases from V and 1 base from J; bases unmatched to any gene: 0. The CDR3 loop spans 13 amino acids. CDR3 sequence: CASSQGANTEAFF. CDR3 sequence (DNA): TGTGCCAGTAGTCAGGGGGCGAACACTGAAGCTTTCTTT.

This chain uses TRBV4-1 with TRBJ2-1; 14 nucleotides align to TRBD2. The CDR3 contains 15 residues. The junction had 2 bases not matched to a gene; V was cut back by 3 bases and J by 7 bases. Per germline, CDR1 MGHRA and CDR2 YSYEKL. CDR3 in amino acids: CASSQGLAGENEQFF. CDR3 DNA sequence: TGCGCCAGCAGCCAGGGACTAGCGGGGGAAAATGAGCAGTTCTTC.

CDR3 amino acids: CASSPDSLSYNSPLHF. The DNA of the CDR3 is TGTGCCAGCAGCCCGGACAGTCTCTCCTATAATTCACCCCTCCACTTT. The chain combines TRBV7-2 with TRBJ1-6, with D perhaps matching TRBD1 (6 bases). There are 16 residues in the CDR3. The germline V gene encodes CDR1 SGHTA and CDR2 FQGNSA. V was clipped by 5 bases and J by 0 bases, with 11 bases between them.

The gene calls are TRBV18 and TRBJ1-5, with D uncertain. The V and J ends lost 3 bases and 2 bases respectively, with 14 bases between them. The CDR3 totals 16 residues. Germline V gene sequence: CDR1 KGHSH, CDR2 LQKENI. The CDR3 region is CASSPLGGTRNQPQHF. The CDR3 region has the DNA TGTGCCAGCTCACCCCTTGGAGGTACCCGCAATCAGCCCCAGCATTTT. Drawing the rest from reference TRBV18 and TRBJ1-5, the complete variable domain is NAGVMQNPRHLVRRRGQEARLRCSPMKGHSHVYWYRQLPEEGLKFMVYLQKENIIDESGMPKERFSAEFPKEGPSILRIQQVVRGDSAAYFCASSPLGGTRNQPQHFGDGTRLSIL.

This rearrangement joins TRBV6-5 to TRBJ2-4; 8 bases line up with TRBD1. J gave up 5 bases and V 5 bases, and 8 bases lay outside the gene matches. The CDR3 sequence is 15 residues long. CDR1 is MNHEY, CDR2 SVGAGI, per germline. CDR3 residues: CASSQTGAVENIQYF. The CDR3 nucleotides read TGTGCCAGCAGTCAGACAGGGGCGGTCGAAAACATTCAGTACTTC.

The DNA of the CDR3 is TGTGCCAGCAGTCCCGGGAGGGCTGAAGCTTTCTTT. This translates into CASSPGRAEAFF. The V gene is TRBV12-3 or TRBV12-4, the J gene TRBJ1-1; D not resolved. This CDR3 is built from 12 residues. V lost 5 bases and J 6 bases, leaving 10 bases between the germline ends.

The chain employs TRBV6-1 and TRBJ1-2; D may be TRBD1 (6 bases). The V gene lost 2 bases and the J gene lost 2 bases, with 15 bases spanning the gap. Germline values: CDR1 MNHNS, CDR2 SASEGT. The CDR3 covers 16 residues. The CDR3 sequence is CASSELSGGGNYGYTF. CDR3 coding DNA: TGTGCCAGCAGTGAACTCTCGGGAGGGGGAAACTATGGCTACACCTTC.

The chain combines TRBV5-1 with TRBJ1-4; D unclear. The CDR3 runs 16 residues. V shed 0 bases and J shed 7 bases, with 16 bases lying between them. Germline CDR1 SGHRS, CDR2 YFSETQ. The CDR3 loop is CASSLGGDRKSEKLFF. The CDR3, as DNA: TGCGCCAGCAGCTTGGGGGGAGACCGCAAGAGTGAAAAACTGTTTTTT.